This T cell receptor beta chain stems from a study of liver allograft versus peripheral blood T cells. Study information: Intrahepatic T cell receptor repertoires from transplanted livers were compared against repertoires in recipients' peripheral blood.

Trimming cost V 5 bases and J 8 bases, with 9 bases left between them. The CDR3 consists of 11 residues. CDR1 is MDHEN, CDR2 SYDVKM, per germline. Via MiXCR, TCRdb re-called the reads, giving one row per CDR3 protein. Of roughly 3,600 distinct CDR3 sequences in the sample, approximately 20% are singletons; the top ten hold 15% to 20%. This clonotype was seen ten or more times. The clonotype was recovered from a human patient who had a liver transplant. Some of the T cells might come from the graft donor. The genes are TRBV28 and TRBJ1-2; D gene uncertain. CDR3 in DNA: TGTGCCAGCAGTGATCCCTTGGGCTACACCTTC. Translation gives CASSDPLGYTF.